The subject of this entry is one T cell receptor (beta chain). These data are taken from a study of blood T cell repertoires in COVID-19. Data came from immunoSEQ multiplex PCR; TCRdb stores just in-frame clones and leaves some out. The table includes 200,000 to 300,000 clones, approximately 83% detected once. The sample taken for sequencing was PBMCs or T cells enriched from blood (not recorded which). This TCR was sampled from a middle-aged woman who had been exposed to COVID-19.

DNA of the CDR3: TGTGCCAGCTCACCATTTACGCTAGCGGGGAATCAAGAGACCCAGTACTTC. Encoded protein: CASSPFTLAGNQETQYF. The J gene is TRBJ2-5, the V gene TRBV18, with TRBD2 matching 9 bases. Germline trimming cut 2 bases from V and 2 bases from J; bases unmatched to any gene: 9. Looked up from germline, CDR1 is KGHSH and CDR2 is LQKENI. The CDR3 sequence is 17 residues long. Looking up the rest from reference TRBV18 and TRBJ2-5 gives the full variable domain: NAGVMQNPRHLVRRRGQEARLRCSPMKGHSHVYWYRQLPEEGLKFMVYLQKENIIDESGMPKERFSAEFPKEGPSILRIQQVVRGDSAAYFCASSPFTLAGNQETQYFGPGTRLLVL.